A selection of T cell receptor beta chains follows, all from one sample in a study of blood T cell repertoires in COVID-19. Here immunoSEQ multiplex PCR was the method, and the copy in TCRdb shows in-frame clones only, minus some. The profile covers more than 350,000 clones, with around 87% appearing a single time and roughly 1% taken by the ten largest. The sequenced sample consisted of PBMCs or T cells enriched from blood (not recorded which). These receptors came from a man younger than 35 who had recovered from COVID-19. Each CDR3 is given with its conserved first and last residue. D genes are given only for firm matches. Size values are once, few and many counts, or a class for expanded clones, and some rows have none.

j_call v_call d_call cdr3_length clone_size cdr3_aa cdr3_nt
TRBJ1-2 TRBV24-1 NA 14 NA CATSDLTGWSGYTF TGTGCCACCAGTGATCTAACCGGGTGGAGTGGCTACACCTTC
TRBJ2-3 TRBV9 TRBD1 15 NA CASSVEGAPTDTQYF TGTGCCAGCAGCGTAGAGGGGGCCCCCACAGATACGCAGTATTTT
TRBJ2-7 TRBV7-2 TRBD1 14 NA CASSFGTGGREQYF TGTGCCAGCAGCTTCGGGACAGGGGGTCGCGAGCAGTACTTC
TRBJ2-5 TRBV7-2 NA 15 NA CASSQNPRFQETQYF TGTGCCAGCAGCCAAAATCCCAGGTTCCAAGAGACCCAGTACTTC
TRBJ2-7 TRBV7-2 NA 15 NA CASSIQGGSSYEQYF TGTGCCAGCAGCATCCAGGGGGGAAGCTCCTACGAGCAGTACTTC
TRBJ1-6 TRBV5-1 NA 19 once CASSSIPASVGRGNSPLHF TGCGCCAGCAGCTCGATTCCCGCAAGTGTTGGCAGGGGAAATTCACCCCTCCACTTT
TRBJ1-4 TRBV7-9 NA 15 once CASSLSGSTNEKLFF TGTGCCAGCAGCTTATCAGGGTCTACTAATGAAAAACTGTTTTTT
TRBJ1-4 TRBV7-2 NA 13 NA CASSSATNEKLFF TGTGCCAGCAGCTCCGCAACTAATGAAAAACTGTTTTTT
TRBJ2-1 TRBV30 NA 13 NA CAWSGTEGSEQFF TGTGCCTGGAGTGGTACGGAGGGAAGTGAGCAGTTCTTC
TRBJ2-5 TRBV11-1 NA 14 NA CASSLTRGRETQYF TGTGCCAGCAGCTTAACCAGGGGAAGGGAGACCCAGTACTTC
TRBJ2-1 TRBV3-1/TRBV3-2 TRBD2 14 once CASRQAGVYNEQFF TGTGCCAGCCGCCAAGCGGGGGTTTACAATGAGCAGTTCTTC
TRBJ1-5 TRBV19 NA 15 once CASSIARYSNQPQHF TGTGCCAGTAGTATAGCTAGGTATAGCAATCAGCCCCAGCATTTT
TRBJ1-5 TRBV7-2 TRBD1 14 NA CASRLDRGSQPQHF TGTGCCAGCAGATTGGACAGGGGATCTCAGCCCCAGCATTTT
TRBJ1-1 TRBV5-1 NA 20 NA CASSLARVGGGRPMNTEAFF TGCGCCAGCAGCTTGGCCCGGGTTGGTGGAGGTCGACCAATGAACACTGAAGCTTTCTTT
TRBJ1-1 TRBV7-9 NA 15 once CASRVPRAKNTEAFF TGTGCCAGCAGGGTCCCCAGGGCGAAGAACACTGAAGCTTTCTTT
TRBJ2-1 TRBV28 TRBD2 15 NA CASSKSGSSYNEQFF TGTGCCAGCAGCAAGAGCGGGAGCTCCTACAATGAGCAGTTCTTC
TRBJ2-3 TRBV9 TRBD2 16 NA CASSPGLADYTDTQYF TGTGCCAGCAGCCCCGGACTAGCGGACTACACAGATACGCAGTATTTT